This T cell receptor beta chain appears in the sequencing data of a study of T cell responses to AZD1222 COVID-19 vaccine (dated by TCRdb to about 2021). As for the study more broadly: A total of just over 230 trial participants underwent TCR sequencing, of whom about 200 received two doses of AZD1222 and around 26 received two doses of the MenACWY control vaccine. Trial participants were enrolled into age subgroups of 18-55, 56-69 and 70-plus years, which contained approximately 150, 30 and 60 TCR-sequenced participants, respectively.

The sample's time point, from its label and the paper: about 28 days (+/-7) after the second vaccine dose. AZD1222 recipients whose second dose came at about 4 weeks and those whose second dose came at about 12 weeks were combined into one group, since spike-specific TCR depth and breadth did not differ between the two schedules. The vaccinee samples were drawn from two UK trials, COV001 and COV002, one of which was a single-blind randomized controlled phase 2/3 trial testing AZD1222 (ChAdOx1 nCoV-19) in healthy adults. Trial participant PBMC samples were collected at day 0 and day 28 after the second dose for TCRbeta chain sequencing. This clone was found once. Its antigen is not yet known. Base quality data are lacking; no much larger clone is found one base away. The CDR3 regions of human TCRbeta chains were subjected to immunosequencing. In the paper's pipeline: Repertoire TCRs were checked for matches against a reference library of SARS-CoV-2-specific TCRs that had been generated using the MIRA antigen-specificity platform. Breadth meant the fraction of unique TCRs that were SARS-CoV-2-associated, whereas depth meant the fraction of total T cells that were SARS-CoV-2-associated. Using the MIRA data, every spike-specific TCR was mapped to the spike region that the TCR reacted to and assigned to either a CD4 or a CD8 class. Log10-transformed breadth and depth values were compared by one-way ANOVA with Sidak's multiple comparisons tests. Imported from immuneACCESS, the table was reduced by TCRdb to in-frame sequences with V and J called. These copies leave out some clones; in studies compared against another copy, an unresolved V gene accounts for under half, and the cause of the remainder is not known. V and J calls and clone size come straight from that table; D and trimming were deduced from the DNA. This sample gives 40,000 to 55,000 clones in total; approximately 83% of them show up just once. The leading ten clones occupy 6.5% to 8.5% of the sample.

The germline V gene specifies SGHRS as CDR1 and YFSETQ as CDR2. At the junction V is shortened by 0 bases and J by 7 bases, with 14 bases in between. Its CDR3 holds 15 amino acids, cysteine through phenylalanine. The kept DNA is CDR3 alone, 45 bases in frame from the first base. General conclusions and limits of the study: Because no day 14 peak-response samples were available, repertoires were characterized only after the peak T cell response. In the small 56-69-year group, the increase in depth fell short of significance, most likely because of low power. Vaccine-associated CD4 TCRs spanned the whole spike protein, with dominant responses in regions 160-218 and 743-854. Spike-specific TCR breadth and depth rose significantly after two AZD1222 doses compared with day 0 and with MenACWY recipients. Epitopes outside the regions mutated in the B.1.351 and B.1.1.7 variants were reportedly recognized by nearly half of the unique spike-specific TCRs. Participants were mostly white British and included more females than males, and it was suggested by the authors that clonal diversity may have been underestimated. Conclusions about previously exposed vaccinees are limited because only a handful of AZD1222 recipients were SARS-CoV-2 seropositive at baseline.

Here the chain combines TRBV5-1 and TRBJ1-5; no D gene is confidently identified. This sample comprised peripheral blood, obtained 28 days after the second AZD1222 dose. The clonotype was recovered from an adult who received the AZD1222 COVID-19 vaccine. The CDR3 corresponds to CASSLASDPGQPQHF. The bases are TGCGCCAGCAGCTTGGCTTCGGACCCAGGACAGCCCCAGCATTTT. Where the CDR3 stops, the reference TRBV5-1 and TRBJ1-5 genes take over; the full variable domain is KAGVTQTPRYLIKTRGQQVTLSCSPISGHRSVSWYQQTPGQGLQFLFEYFSETQRNKGNFPGRFSGRQFSNSRSEMNVSTLELGDSALYLCASSLASDPGQPQHFGDGTRLSIL.